The present T cell receptor beta chain was sequenced within a study of T-cell memory formation after mild COVID-19. Amplification by 5'RACE using constant-segment primers produced TCR alpha and TCR beta cDNA libraries that carried sample barcodes and UMIs. Via MiXCR, TCRdb re-called the 5' RACE reads, giving one row per CDR3 protein. The sample contains around 500,000 distinct CDR3 sequences, 18% of which appear only once. Study-level points and caveats: While clones contracting from day 15 to 85 were balanced between CD4 and CD8, later expanders leaned CD4+. The study found contracting CD4+ clones mainly in CM and EM and contracting CD8+ clones in EMRA.

The V gene lost 0 bases and the J gene lost 4 bases, with 10 bases spanning the gap. CDR3 length: 15 residues. Germline assignment: CDR1 MNHEY and CDR2 SVGEGT. In the case of this clonotype: Its antigen is still unknown.

The sequenced material came from PBMCs or a T cell subset sorted from them (not recorded which). This clonotype was sampled from an adult woman who had mild COVID-19 (a few samples of this study predate the infection). Cell type and time point are not known. The chain has TRBV6-2 or TRBV6-3 and TRBJ2-1, with TRBD2 as a possible D gene (5 bases). CDR3 protein: CASSYSSELYNEQFF. Written as DNA, the CDR3 is TGTGCCAGCAGTTACTCTAGCGAGTTATACAATGAGCAGTTCTTC.